This T cell receptor (beta chain) was retrieved from a study of naive and memory T cell subsets. General study points: Gini index rose across naive, CM, EM and EMRA in CD4 and CD8. Expression changes during T cell differentiation may affect RNA-based TCR counts.

From the second PCR step, alpha and beta chains were amplified apart. CD4+ T cell IFNgamma after overnight CMV lysate exposure gave donor CMV status. Both TRBC1 and TRBC2 were covered by a beta constant-region primer of two equimolar oligonucleotides. Ligated cDNA was amplified by four rounds of PCR with nested alpha and beta constant-region primers and SP2. TCRdb re-called the UMI-ligation and nested PCR reads through MiXCR, storing one row per CDR3 protein. This table holds 20,000 to 25,000 distinct CDR3 sequences, roughly 9.6% found once. Unmatched junction bases numbered 13, after V lost 7 bases and J lost 3 bases. The CDR3 totals 16 residues. Germline V gene data show CDR1 as MNHEY and CDR2 as SVGEGT. This clonotype was seen only a few times. Its antigen remains unknown.

Input material: central memory CD8+ T cells from blood. V usage is TRBV6-2 or TRBV6-3 and J usage is TRBJ1-1, with 8 bases matching TRBD1. The sequence was collected from a human donor in good health. The DNA of the CDR3 is TGTGCCAGCAAATACGACAGGGGAAGGAGGGACACTGAAGCTTTCTTT. Translating gives CASKYDRGRRDTEAFF.